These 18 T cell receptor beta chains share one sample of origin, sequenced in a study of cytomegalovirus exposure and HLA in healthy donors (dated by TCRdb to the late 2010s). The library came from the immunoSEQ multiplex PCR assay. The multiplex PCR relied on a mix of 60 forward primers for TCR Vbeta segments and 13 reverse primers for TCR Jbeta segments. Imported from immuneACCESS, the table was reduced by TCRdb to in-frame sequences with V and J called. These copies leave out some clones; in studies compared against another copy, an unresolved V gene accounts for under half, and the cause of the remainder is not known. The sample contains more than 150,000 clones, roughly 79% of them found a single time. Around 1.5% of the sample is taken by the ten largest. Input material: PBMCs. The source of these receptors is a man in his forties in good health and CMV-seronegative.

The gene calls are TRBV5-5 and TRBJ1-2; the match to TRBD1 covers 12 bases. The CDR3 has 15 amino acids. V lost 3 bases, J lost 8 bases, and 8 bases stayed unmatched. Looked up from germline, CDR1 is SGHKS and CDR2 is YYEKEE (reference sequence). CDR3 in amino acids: CASSSMGQGAWGYTF. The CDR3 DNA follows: TGTGCCAGCAGCTCGATGGGACAGGGGGCATGGGGCTACACCTTC.

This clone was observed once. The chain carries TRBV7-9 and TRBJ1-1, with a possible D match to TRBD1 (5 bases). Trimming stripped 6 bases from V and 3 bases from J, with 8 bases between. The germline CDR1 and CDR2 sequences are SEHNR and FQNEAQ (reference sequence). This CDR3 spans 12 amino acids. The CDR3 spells CASRGRDTEAFF. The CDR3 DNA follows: TGTGCCAGCAGGGGGCGCGACACTGAAGCTTTCTTT.

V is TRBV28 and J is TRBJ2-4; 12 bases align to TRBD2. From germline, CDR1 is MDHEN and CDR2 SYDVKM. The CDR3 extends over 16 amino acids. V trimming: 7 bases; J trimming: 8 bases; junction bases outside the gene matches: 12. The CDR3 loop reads CASNATSGSGGDIQYF. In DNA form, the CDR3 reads TGTGCCAGCAATGCGACTAGCGGGAGCGGGGGGGACATTCAGTACTTC.

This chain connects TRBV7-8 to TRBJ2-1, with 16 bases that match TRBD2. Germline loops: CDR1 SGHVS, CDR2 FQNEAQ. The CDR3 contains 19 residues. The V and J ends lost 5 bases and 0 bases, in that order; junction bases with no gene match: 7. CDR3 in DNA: TGTGCCAGCAGCCCGGGACTAGCGGGAGGGCCCCTCTCCTACAATGAGCAGTTCTTC. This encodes CASSPGLAGGPLSYNEQFF.

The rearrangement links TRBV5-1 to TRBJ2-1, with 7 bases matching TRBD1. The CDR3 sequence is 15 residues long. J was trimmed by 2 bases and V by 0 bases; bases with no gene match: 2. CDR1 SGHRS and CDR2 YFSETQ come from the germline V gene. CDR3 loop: CASSLAQGAYNEQFF. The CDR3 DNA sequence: TGCGCCAGCAGCTTGGCGCAGGGGGCCTACAATGAGCAGTTCTTC.

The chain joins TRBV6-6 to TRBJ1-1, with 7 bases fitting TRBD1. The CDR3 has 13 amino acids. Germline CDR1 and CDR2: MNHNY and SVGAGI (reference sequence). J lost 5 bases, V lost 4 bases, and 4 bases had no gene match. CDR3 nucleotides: TGTGCCAGCAGTTTACAGGGGCTGACTGAAGCTTTCTTT. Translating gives CASSLQGLTEAFF.

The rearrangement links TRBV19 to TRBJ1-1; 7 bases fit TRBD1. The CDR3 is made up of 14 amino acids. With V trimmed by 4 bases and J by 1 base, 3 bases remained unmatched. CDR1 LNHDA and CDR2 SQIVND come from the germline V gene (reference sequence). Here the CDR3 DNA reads TGTGCCAGTAGTACGGCAGGGGGGAACACTGAAGCTTTCTTT. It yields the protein CASSTAGGNTEAFF.

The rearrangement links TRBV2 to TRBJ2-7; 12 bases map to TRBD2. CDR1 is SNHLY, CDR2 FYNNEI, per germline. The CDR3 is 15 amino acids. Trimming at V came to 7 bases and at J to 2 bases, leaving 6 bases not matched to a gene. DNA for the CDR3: TGTGCCAGCACCGAGAGACTAGCGGGAGCCTACGAGCAGTACTTC. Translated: CASTERLAGAYEQYF.

CDR3 sequence reads: CASSLGQPPNEKLFF. CDR3 sequence (DNA): TGTGCCAGCTCACTAGGACAGCCCCCAAATGAAAAACTGTTTTTT. The chain links TRBV18 to TRBJ1-4; D is possibly TRBD1 (6 bases). V was shortened by 4 bases and J by 5 bases, with 14 bases between the two germline ends. Germline assignment: CDR1 KGHSH and CDR2 LQKENI. The CDR3 totals 15 residues. The full variable domain, in which reference TRBV18 and TRBJ1-4 provide the parts outside the CDR3, is NAGVMQNPRHLVRRRGQEARLRCSPMKGHSHVYWYRQLPEEGLKFMVYLQKENIIDESGMPKERFSAEFPKEGPSILRIQQVVRGDSAAYFCASSLGQPPNEKLFFGSGTQLSVL.

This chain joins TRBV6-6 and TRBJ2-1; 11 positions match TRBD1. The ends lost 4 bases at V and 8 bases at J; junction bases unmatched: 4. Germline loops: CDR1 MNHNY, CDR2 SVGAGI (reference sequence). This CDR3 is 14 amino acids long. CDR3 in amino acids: CASSSGTGGHEQFF. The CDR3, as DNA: TGTGCCAGCAGTTCCGGGACAGGGGGGCATGAGCAGTTCTTC.

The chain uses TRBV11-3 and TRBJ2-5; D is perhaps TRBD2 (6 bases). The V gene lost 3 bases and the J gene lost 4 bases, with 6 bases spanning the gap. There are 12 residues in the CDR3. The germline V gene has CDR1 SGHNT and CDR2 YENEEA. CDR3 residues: CASSLEGETQYF. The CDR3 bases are TGTGCCAGCAGCTTGGAGGGAGAGACCCAGTACTTC. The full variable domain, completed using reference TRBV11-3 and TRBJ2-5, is EAGVVQSPRYKIIEKKQPVAFWCNPISGHNTLYWYLQNLGQGPELLIRYENEEAVDDSQLPKDRFSAERLKGVDSTLKIQPAELGDSAVYLCASSLEGETQYFGPGTRLLVL.

The CDR3 DNA is TGTGCCAGCAGCGCGGACATCACCGGGGAGCTGTTTTTT. Protein product: CASSADITGELFF. The V gene is TRBV7-9, the J gene TRBJ2-2; TRBD1 is a possible D gene (5 bases). CDR1 SEHNR and CDR2 FQNEAQ come from the germline V gene (reference sequence). V was cut by 5 bases and J by 4 bases, with 8 bases left in between. The CDR3 totals 13 residues.

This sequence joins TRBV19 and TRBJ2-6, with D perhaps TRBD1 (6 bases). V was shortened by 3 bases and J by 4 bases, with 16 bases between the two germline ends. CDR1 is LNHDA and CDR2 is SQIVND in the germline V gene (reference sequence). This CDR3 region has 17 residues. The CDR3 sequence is CASSIQGRGAGANVLTF. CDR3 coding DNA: TGTGCCAGTAGTATCCAGGGGCGCGGTGCAGGGGCCAACGTCCTGACTTTC.

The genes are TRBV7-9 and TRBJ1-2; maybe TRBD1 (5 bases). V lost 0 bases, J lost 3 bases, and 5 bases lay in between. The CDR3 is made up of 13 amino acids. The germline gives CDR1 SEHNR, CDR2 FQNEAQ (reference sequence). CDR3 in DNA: TGTGCCAGCAGCTTAGCCAGGGACTATGGCTACACCTTC. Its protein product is CASSLARDYGYTF.

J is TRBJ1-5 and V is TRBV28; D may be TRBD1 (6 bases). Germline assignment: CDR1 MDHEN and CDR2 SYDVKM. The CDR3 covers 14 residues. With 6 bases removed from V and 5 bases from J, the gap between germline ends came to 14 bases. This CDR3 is CASRPGTYYQPQHF. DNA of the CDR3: TGTGCCAGCAGGCCCGGGACATACTATCAGCCCCAGCATTTT. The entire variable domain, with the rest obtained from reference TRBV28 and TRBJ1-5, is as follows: DVKVTQSSRYLVKRTGEKVFLECVQDMDHENMFWYRQDPGLGLRLIYFSYDVKMKEKGDIPEGYSVSREKKERFSLILESASTNQTSMYLCASRPGTYYQPQHFGDGTRLSIL.

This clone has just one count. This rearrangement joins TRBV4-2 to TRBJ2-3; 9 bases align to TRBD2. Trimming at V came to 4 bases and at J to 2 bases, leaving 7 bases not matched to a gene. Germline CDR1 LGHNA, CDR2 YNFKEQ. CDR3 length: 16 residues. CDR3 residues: CASSPRLAVPTDTQYF. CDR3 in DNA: TGTGCCAGCAGCCCCCGACTAGCGGTCCCCACAGATACGCAGTATTTT.

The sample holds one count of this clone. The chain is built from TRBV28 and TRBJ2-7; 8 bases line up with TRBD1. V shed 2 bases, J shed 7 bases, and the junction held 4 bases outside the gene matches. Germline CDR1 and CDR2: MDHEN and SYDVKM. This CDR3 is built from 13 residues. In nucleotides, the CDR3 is TGTGCCAGCAGTTTAAATTACAGGGGGGAGCAGTACTTC. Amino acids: CASSLNYRGEQYF.

CDR3 sequence: CASSSYNEQFF. The CDR3 DNA reads TGTGCCAGCAGCTCATACAATGAGCAGTTCTTC. The chain employs TRBV5-4 and TRBJ2-1; D remains unclear. This CDR3 spans 11 amino acids. Germline V gene lookup returns CDR1 SGHNT and CDR2 YYREEE (reference sequence). V lost 3 bases and J lost 4, with 2 bases in between.